A selection of T cell receptor beta chains follows, all from one sample in a study of identical twins. TCRdb itself ran the 5' RACE reads through MiXCR, one entry per CDR3 protein. The data contain roughly 700,000 distinct CDR3 sequences, over 8.5% of them singletons. These data were likewise used in another study, on yellow fever vaccine responses in identical twins.

Input material: PBMCs. These receptors came from a woman younger than 35 in good health. The CDR3 runs from the conserved cysteine through the conserved F or W. The D gene is left open where the match is weak. Clone size is stated in some rows and not others, as once, few, many or a class when expanded.

d_gene | j_gene | abundance | v_gene | CDR3aa | CDR3nt
- | TRBJ2-1 | - | TRBV27 | CASSDDNYNEQFF | TGTGCCAGCAGTGACGACAACTACAATGAGCAGTTCTTC
TRBD1 | TRBJ2-1 | few | TRBV27 | CASSPRQGRYNEQFF | TGTGCCAGCAGTCCCAGACAGGGGAGGTACAATGAGCAGTTCTTC
- | TRBJ2-5 | - | TRBV5-1 | CASSLEGGDKTQYF | TGCGCCAGCAGCTTGGAAGGGGGTGATAAGACCCAGTACTTC
- | TRBJ1-1 | many | TRBV5-1 | CASSFRDNTEAFF | TGCGCCAGCAGCTTTCGGGACAACACTGAAGCTTTCTTT
- | TRBJ1-5 | - | TRBV12-3/TRBV12-4 | CASSPAGPQPQHF | TGTGCCAGCAGTCCCGCGGGGCCTCAGCCCCAGCATTTT
TRBD1 | TRBJ2-1 | many | TRBV12-3/TRBV12-4 | CASSLAGTGDNEQFF | TGTGCCAGCAGTCTCGCCGGGACAGGGGACAATGAGCAGTTCTTC
- | TRBJ2-1 | - | TRBV7-9 | CATPRATDHNEQFF | TGTGCCACTCCCCGGGCCACCGACCACAATGAGCAGTTCTTC
- | TRBJ2-1 | - | TRBV7-9 | CASSQRDTLMGQFF | TGTGCCAGCAGCCAAAGGGACACCCTAATGGGGCAGTTCTTC
- | TRBJ2-7 | many | TRBV5-6 | CASSLPGVGLYEQYF | TGTGCCAGCAGCTTACCGGGCGTCGGCTTGTACGAGCAGTACTTC
TRBD1 | TRBJ2-4 | - | TRBV19 | CASSTFDRANIQYF | TGTGCCAGTAGTACCTTTGACAGGGCTAACATTCAGTACTTC
- | TRBJ2-6 | - | TRBV18 | CASSPGPGANVLTF | TGTGCCAGCAGTCCAGGGCCCGGGGCCAACGTCCTGACTTTC
- | TRBJ2-4 | - | TRBV6-1 | CASSPPGVSNIQYF | TGTGCCAGCAGCCCTCCCGGAGTATCGAACATTCAGTACTTC
TRBD1 | TRBJ2-2 | - | TRBV20-1 | CSAGGRNTGELFF | TGCAGTGCAGGGGGCAGGAACACCGGGGAGCTGTTTTTT
- | TRBJ2-6 | many | TRBV12-3/TRBV12-4 | CASSSTGANVLTF | TGTGCCAGCAGTTCGACCGGGGCCAACGTCCTGACTTTC
- | TRBJ2-2 | many | TRBV20-1 | CSARLDGAGVTGELFF | TGCAGTGCTAGATTGGATGGGGCAGGCGTCACCGGGGAGCTGTTTTTT
- | TRBJ2-1 | - | TRBV9 | CASSPDPGAFNEQFF | TGTGCCAGCAGCCCAGACCCAGGGGCATTCAATGAGCAGTTCTTC
- | TRBJ2-1 | medium-sized | TRBV7-9 | CASSLVSDGPTLEFF | TGTGCCAGCAGCTTAGTGTCGGACGGACCTACATTGGAGTTCTTC
- | TRBJ2-5 | - | TRBV29-1 | CSVSQGGETQYF | TGCAGCGTTTCACAGGGAGGAGAGACCCAGTACTTC
- | TRBJ1-1 | few | TRBV6-5 | CASSYSGSSGIEAFF | TGTGCCAGCAGTTACTCGGGGTCATCTGGGATTGAAGCTTTCTTT
- | TRBJ2-7 | few | TRBV28 | CASSFPTPNEQYF | TGTGCCAGCAGTTTCCCCACCCCGAACGAGCAGTACTTC
- | TRBJ2-3 | - | TRBV29-1 | CSVDTFSPTDTQYF | TGCAGCGTTGATACCTTCTCCCCCACAGATACGCAGTATTTT
- | TRBJ2-7 | few | TRBV4-3 | CASSQLSTAGYEQYF | TGCGCCAGCAGCCAACTAAGTACGGCCGGATACGAGCAGTACTTC
- | TRBJ1-1 | - | TRBV7-9 | CASSTKGESSEAFF | TGTGCCAGCAGCACGAAAGGTGAAAGTAGTGAAGCTTTCTTT
- | TRBJ2-7 | - | TRBV29-1 | CSVEESGRPGEQYF | TGCAGCGTTGAAGAGTCTGGACGGCCGGGGGAGCAGTACTTC
TRBD2 | TRBJ2-1 | - | TRBV29-1 | CSGTSGGALEQFF | TGCAGCGGCACTAGCGGGGGGGCCCTTGAGCAGTTCTTC
- | TRBJ2-3 | few | TRBV9 | CASSPHFTDTQYF | TGTGCCAGCAGCCCTCACTTCACAGATACGCAGTATTTT
- | TRBJ2-5 | few | TRBV20-1 | CSASLTQWSIQETQYF | TGCAGTGCTAGCCTAACGCAATGGAGCATCCAAGAGACCCAGTACTTC
- | TRBJ2-7 | few | TRBV7-9 | CASSSGPPGYEQYF | TGTGCCAGCAGCTCCGGGCCCCCGGGTTACGAGCAGTACTTC
- | TRBJ1-1 | - | TRBV18 | CASSPSLGITEAFF | TGTGCCAGCTCACCTTCATTAGGGATCACTGAAGCTTTCTTT
- | TRBJ2-5 | few | TRBV6-1 | CASSPGVLQETQYF | TGTGCCAGCAGCCCGGGAGTTTTGCAGGAGACCCAGTACTTC
- | TRBJ2-1 | many | TRBV7-2 | CASSLGGASSYNEQFF | TGTGCCAGCAGCTTAGGGGGAGCAAGCTCCTACAATGAGCAGTTCTTC
TRBD1 | TRBJ2-7 | many | TRBV5-1 | CASSPGQGLSYEQYF | TGCGCCAGCAGTCCCGGACAGGGGCTCTCCTACGAGCAGTACTTC